This is a list of T cell receptor beta chains from one sample in a study of cytomegalovirus exposure and HLA in healthy donors. Profiled with immunoSEQ multiplex PCR; TCRdb holds only in-frame clones, not every one. This table holds roughly 120,000 clones, 65% to 80% found once. The sequencing sample was made of PBMCs. These TCRs come from a woman between 40 and 50 years old in good health and CMV-seropositive. CDR3s include the opening cysteine and the closing phenylalanine or tryptophan. A D gene is named only where the DNA matches it firmly. Expanded clones are given a class, and other clones once, few, many or no size at all.

>few|TRBV29-1|TRBJ2-5|TRBD1
CSVEETGGRGTQYF
TGCAGCGTTGAGGAGACAGGGGGCCGGGGGACCCAGTACTTC
>many|TRBV5-4|TRBJ1-2|TRBD1
CASSSMGQINYGYTF
TGTGCCAGCAGCTCAATGGGACAGATTAACTATGGCTACACCTTC
>.|TRBV19|TRBJ1-4|.
CASSRGQGDEKLFF
TGTGCCAGTAGTAGGGGGCAGGGTGACGAAAAACTGTTTTTT
>.|TRBV5-1|TRBJ2-1|TRBD2
CASSSPLGSGDIGQFF
TGCGCCAGCAGCTCGCCCCTGGGTAGCGGGGACATCGGGCAGTTCTTC
>once|TRBV5-4|TRBJ2-1|TRBD2
CASSRGLAGGPGEQFF
TGTGCCAGCAGCCGTGGACTAGCGGGAGGGCCGGGTGAGCAGTTCTTC
>.|TRBV2|TRBJ2-3|TRBD2
CASGGLAVTDTQYF
TGTGCCAGCGGGGGACTAGCGGTAACAGATACGCAGTATTTT
>.|TRBV30|TRBJ2-5|TRBD2
CAWSVIRGRGAWETQYF
TGTGCCTGGAGTGTTATTCGCGGGAGGGGGGCATGGGAGACCCAGTACTTC
>.|TRBV6-1|TRBJ2-1|.
CASSLTSGYNEQFF
TGTGCCAGCAGCCTCACCTCAGGGTACAATGAGCAGTTCTTC
>once|TRBV18|TRBJ2-5|TRBD1
CASSPPDREGETQYF
TGTGCCAGCTCGCCACCGGACAGGGAAGGAGAGACCCAGTACTTC
>.|TRBV19|TRBJ2-2|.
CASSIKADVNTGELFF
TGTGCCAGTAGTATCAAAGCGGATGTGAACACCGGGGAGCTGTTTTTT
>.|TRBV9|TRBJ2-5|.
CASSVDGRAETQYF
TGTGCCAGCAGCGTAGACGGCAGGGCAGAGACCCAGTACTTC
>once|TRBV6-6|TRBJ1-2|.
CASSPGGRSPTYGYTF
TGTGCCAGCAGCCCGGGAGGGCGGTCGCCTACCTATGGCTACACCTTC
>.|TRBV28|TRBJ2-5|TRBD2
CASTLGSLAGGETQYF
TGTGCCAGCACCCTGGGGTCCCTAGCGGGAGGGGAGACCCAGTACTTC
>.|TRBV30|TRBJ1-1|.
CAWSRVEAFF
TGTGCCTGGAGTCGGGTCGAAGCTTTCTTT
>.|TRBV11-2|TRBJ2-3|.
CASSPERRTDTQYF
TGTGCCAGCAGCCCGGAGCGCCGCACAGATACGCAGTATTTT
>.|TRBV28|TRBJ1-1|TRBD1
CASPPDRGETEAFF
TGTGCCAGCCCACCCGACAGGGGAGAGACTGAAGCTTTCTTT
>once|TRBV13|TRBJ2-1|.
CASSSLENEQFF
TGTGCCAGCAGCTCGCTGGAGAATGAGCAGTTCTTC
>.|TRBV30|TRBJ1-2|.
CACSPLSGSGYGYTF
TGTGCCTGCTCGCCTTTGTCAGGGTCTGGCTATGGCTACACCTTC
>.|TRBV5-6|TRBJ1-4|TRBD1
CASSLRQGFNEKLFF
TGTGCCAGCAGCTTAAGACAGGGGTTTAATGAAAAACTGTTTTTT
>few|TRBV5-6|TRBJ2-3|TRBD1
CASSLPTGTGVSDTQYF
TGTGCCAGCAGCCTACCCACGGGGACAGGGGTGTCAGATACGCAGTATTTT
>.|TRBV19|TRBJ1-1|.
CAVRRSGRGVNTEAFF
TGTGCCGTACGCCGATCAGGGCGCGGAGTGAACACTGAAGCTTTCTTT
>few|TRBV5-1|TRBJ2-3|TRBD1
CASNRDRGTDTQYF
TGCGCCAGCAACCGGGACAGGGGCACAGATACGCAGTATTTT
>.|TRBV30|TRBJ1-1|.
CAWSVNVRSGGEAFF
TGTGCCTGGAGTGTAAATGTTAGATCGGGGGGAGAAGCTTTCTTT
>.|TRBV9|TRBJ2-1|TRBD2
CASRPSGLAGREQFF
TGTGCCAGCAGGCCTTCGGGACTAGCGGGACGGGAGCAGTTCTTC
>.|TRBV28|TRBJ2-7|.
CASSPIRDTGPKQYF
TGTGCCAGCAGTCCAATCCGGGACACCGGTCCCAAGCAGTACTTC
>.|TRBV6-1|TRBJ2-7|.
CASSPWQSSYEQYF
TGTGCCAGCAGTCCGTGGCAGTCATCCTACGAGCAGTACTTC
>few|TRBV5-1|TRBJ2-7|TRBD1
CASSGDRTLYEQYF
TGCGCCAGCAGCGGGGACAGGACGCTCTACGAGCAGTACTTC
>few|TRBV5-8|TRBJ2-5|.
CASSLYRLQETQYF
TGTGCCAGCAGCTTGTACCGGTTACAAGAGACCCAGTACTTC
>few|TRBV27|TRBJ2-7|TRBD1
CASSRDSFYEQYF
TGTGCCAGCAGTCGGGACAGTTTTTACGAGCAGTACTTC
>.|TRBV28|TRBJ1-2|.
CASSSQGVDYGYTF
TGTGCCAGCAGTTCACAGGGTGTGGACTATGGCTACACCTTC
>.|TRBV15|TRBJ2-7|TRBD1
CATSRITGGPSYEQYF
TGTGCCACCAGCAGGATTACAGGGGGGCCCTCCTACGAGCAGTACTTC
>.|TRBV4-1|TRBJ2-7|.
CASSQDTGSYEQYF
TGCGCCAGCAGCCAAGATACAGGGTCCTACGAGCAGTACTTC
>.|TRBV7-6|TRBJ2-7|TRBD2
CASSFGLAGGPSEQYF
TGTGCCAGCAGCTTTGGACTAGCGGGAGGGCCCTCCGAGCAGTACTTC
>.|TRBV5-1|TRBJ2-7|.
CASSLDGGQTYEQYF
TGCGCCAGCAGCTTGGACGGGGGACAGACCTACGAGCAGTACTTC
>.|TRBV5-1|TRBJ1-3|.
CASSAGVSGNTIYF
TGCGCCAGCAGCGCAGGGGTCTCTGGAAACACCATATATTTT
>.|TRBV9|TRBJ2-1|TRBD1
CASSARQGTNNEQFF
TGTGCCAGCAGCGCTAGACAGGGAACGAACAATGAGCAGTTCTTC
>.|TRBV30|TRBJ2-3|.
CAWSMATDTQYF
TGTGCCTGGAGCATGGCCACAGATACGCAGTATTTT
>.|TRBV29-1|TRBJ1-1|.
CSVGGRGMNTEAFF
TGCAGCGTTGGGGGTAGAGGGATGAACACTGAAGCTTTCTTT
>.|TRBV13|TRBJ1-3|.
CASSLGAGGNTIYF
TGTGCCAGCAGCTTAGGGGCAGGGGGAAACACCATATATTTT
>.|TRBV28|TRBJ1-2|.
CASSSWALFTF
TGTGCCAGCAGTTCCTGGGCCCTATTCACCTTC
>.|TRBV6-4|TRBJ2-7|TRBD2
CASSDPPRLAGGGGEQYF
TGTGCCAGCAGTGACCCCCCCCGACTAGCGGGAGGCGGAGGGGAGCAGTACTTC
>.|TRBV14|TRBJ2-1|.
CASSLMGLAYNEQFF
TGTGCCAGCAGCCTTATGGGACTCGCATACAATGAGCAGTTCTTC